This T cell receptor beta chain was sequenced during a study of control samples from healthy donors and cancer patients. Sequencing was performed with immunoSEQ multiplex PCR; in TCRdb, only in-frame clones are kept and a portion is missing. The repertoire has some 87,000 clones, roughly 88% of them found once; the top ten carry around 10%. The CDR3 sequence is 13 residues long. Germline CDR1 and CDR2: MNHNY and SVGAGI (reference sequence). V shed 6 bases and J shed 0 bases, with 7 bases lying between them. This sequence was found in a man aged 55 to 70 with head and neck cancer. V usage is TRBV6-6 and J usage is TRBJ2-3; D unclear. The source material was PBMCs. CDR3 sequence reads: CASRLPSTDTQYF. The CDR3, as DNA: TGTGCCAGCAGACTTCCTAGCACAGATACGCAGTATTTT.